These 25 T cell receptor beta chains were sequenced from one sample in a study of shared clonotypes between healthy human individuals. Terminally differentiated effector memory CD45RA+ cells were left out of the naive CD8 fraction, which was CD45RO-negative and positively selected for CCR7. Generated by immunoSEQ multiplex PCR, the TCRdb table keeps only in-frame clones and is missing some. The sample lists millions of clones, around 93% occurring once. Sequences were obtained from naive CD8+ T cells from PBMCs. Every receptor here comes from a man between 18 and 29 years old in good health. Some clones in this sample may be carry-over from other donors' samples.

In DNA, the CDR3 is TGTGCCAGCAGGGGGCGGGATGCCTACAATGAGCAGTTCTTC. Its translation is CASRGRDAYNEQFF. The V call is TRBV28, the J call TRBJ2-1; TRBD2 might be the D (6 bases). CDR1 is MDHEN and CDR2 is SYDVKM in the germline V gene. The V gene lost 6 bases and the J gene lost 2 bases, with 11 bases spanning the gap. The CDR3 is 14 residues long.

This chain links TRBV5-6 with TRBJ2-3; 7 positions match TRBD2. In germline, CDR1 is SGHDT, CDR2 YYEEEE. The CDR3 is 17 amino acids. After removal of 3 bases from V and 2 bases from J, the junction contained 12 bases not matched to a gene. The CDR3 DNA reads TGTGCCAGCAGCTCGGGACTATACACACTGAACACAGATACGCAGTATTTT. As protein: CASSSGLYTLNTDTQYF.

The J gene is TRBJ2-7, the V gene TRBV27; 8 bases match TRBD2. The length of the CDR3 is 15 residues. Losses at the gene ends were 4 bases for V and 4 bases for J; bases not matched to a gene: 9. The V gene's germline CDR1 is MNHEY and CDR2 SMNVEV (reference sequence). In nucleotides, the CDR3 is TGTGCCAGCAGTTCCCTCGGGAGGGGGATTTACGAGCAGTACTTC. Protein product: CASSSLGRGIYEQYF.

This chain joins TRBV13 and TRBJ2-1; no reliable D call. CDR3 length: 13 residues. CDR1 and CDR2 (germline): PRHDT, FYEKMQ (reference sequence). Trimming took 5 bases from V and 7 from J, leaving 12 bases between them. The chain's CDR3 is CASSHGGENEQFF. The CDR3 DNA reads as TGTGCCAGCAGCCACGGTGGGGAAAATGAGCAGTTCTTC.

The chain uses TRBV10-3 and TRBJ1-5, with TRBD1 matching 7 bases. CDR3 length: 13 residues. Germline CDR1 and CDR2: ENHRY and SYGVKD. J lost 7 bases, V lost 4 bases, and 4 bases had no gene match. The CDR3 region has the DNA TGTGCCATCAGTGGACAGGGCAGCCAGCCCCAGCATTTT. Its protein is CAISGQGSQPQHF.

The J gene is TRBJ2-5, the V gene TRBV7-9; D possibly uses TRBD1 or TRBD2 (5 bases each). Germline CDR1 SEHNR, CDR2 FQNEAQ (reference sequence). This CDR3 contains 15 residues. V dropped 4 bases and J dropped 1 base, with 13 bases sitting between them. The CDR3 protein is CASSSTRDLQETQYF. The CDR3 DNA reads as TGTGCCAGCAGCTCCACTAGGGACCTCCAAGAGACCCAGTACTTC. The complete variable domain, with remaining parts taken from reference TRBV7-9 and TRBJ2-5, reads DTGVSQNPRHKITKRGQNVTFRCDPISEHNRLYWYRQTLGQGPEFLTYFQNEAQLEKSRLLSDRFSAERPKGSFSTLEIQRTEQGDSAMYLCASSSTRDLQETQYFGPGTRLLVL.

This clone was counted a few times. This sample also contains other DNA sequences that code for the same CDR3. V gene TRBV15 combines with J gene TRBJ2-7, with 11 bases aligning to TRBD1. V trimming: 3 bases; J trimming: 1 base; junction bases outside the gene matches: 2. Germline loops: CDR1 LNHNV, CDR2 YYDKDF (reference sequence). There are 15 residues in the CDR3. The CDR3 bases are TGTGCCACCAGCAGCCGGGACAGGGGGTCCTACGAGCAGTACTTC. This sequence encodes CATSSRDRGSYEQYF.

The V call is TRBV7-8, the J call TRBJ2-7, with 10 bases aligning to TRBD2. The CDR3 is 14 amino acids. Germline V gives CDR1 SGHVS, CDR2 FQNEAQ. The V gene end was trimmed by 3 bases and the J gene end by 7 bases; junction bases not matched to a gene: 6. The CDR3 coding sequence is TGTGCCAGCAGCTTTCTAGCGGGAGTTCGGGAGCAGTACTTC. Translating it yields CASSFLAGVREQYF.

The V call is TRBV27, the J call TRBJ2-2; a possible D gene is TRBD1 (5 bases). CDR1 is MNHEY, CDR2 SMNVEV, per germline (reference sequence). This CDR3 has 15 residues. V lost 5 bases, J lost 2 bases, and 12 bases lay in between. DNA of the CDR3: TGTGCCAGCAGTCCCCTGACAGATAACACCGGGGAGCTGTTTTTT. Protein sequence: CASSPLTDNTGELFF.

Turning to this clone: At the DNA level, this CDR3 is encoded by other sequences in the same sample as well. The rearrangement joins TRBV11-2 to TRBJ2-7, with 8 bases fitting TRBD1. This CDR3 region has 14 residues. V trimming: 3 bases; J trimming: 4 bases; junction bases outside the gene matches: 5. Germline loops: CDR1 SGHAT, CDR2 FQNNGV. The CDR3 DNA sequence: TGTGCCAGCAGCTTCGGACAGGGAAGTTACGAGCAGTACTTC. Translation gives CASSFGQGSYEQYF. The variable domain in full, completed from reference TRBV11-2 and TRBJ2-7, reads EAGVAQSPRYKIIEKRQSVAFWCNPISGHATLYWYQQILGQGPKLLIQFQNNGVVDDSQLPKDRFSAERLKGVDSTLKIQPAKLEDSAVYLCASSFGQGSYEQYFGPGTRLTVT.

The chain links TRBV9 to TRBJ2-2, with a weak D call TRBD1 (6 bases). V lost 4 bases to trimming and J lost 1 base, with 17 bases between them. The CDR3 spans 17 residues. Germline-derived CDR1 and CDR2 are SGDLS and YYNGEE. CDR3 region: CASSHNREEGNTGELFF. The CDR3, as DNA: TGTGCCAGCAGCCATAACAGGGAAGAGGGGAACACCGGGGAGCTGTTTTTT.

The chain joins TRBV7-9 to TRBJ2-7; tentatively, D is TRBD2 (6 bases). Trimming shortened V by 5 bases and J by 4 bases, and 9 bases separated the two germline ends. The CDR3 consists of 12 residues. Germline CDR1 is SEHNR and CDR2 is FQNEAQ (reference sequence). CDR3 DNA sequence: TGTGCCAGCAGCGATGGAGGGTACGAGCAGTACTTC. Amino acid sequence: CASSDGGYEQYF. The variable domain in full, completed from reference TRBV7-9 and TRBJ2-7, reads DTGVSQNPRHKITKRGQNVTFRCDPISEHNRLYWYRQTLGQGPEFLTYFQNEAQLEKSRLLSDRFSAERPKGSFSTLEIQRTEQGDSAMYLCASSDGGYEQYFGPGTRLTVT.

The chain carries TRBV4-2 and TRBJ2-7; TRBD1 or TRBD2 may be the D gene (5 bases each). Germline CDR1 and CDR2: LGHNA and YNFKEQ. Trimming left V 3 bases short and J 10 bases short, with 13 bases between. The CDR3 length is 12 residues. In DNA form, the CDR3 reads TGTGCCAGCAGCCATCCCCGGGACCTCCAGTACTTC. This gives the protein CASSHPRDLQYF.

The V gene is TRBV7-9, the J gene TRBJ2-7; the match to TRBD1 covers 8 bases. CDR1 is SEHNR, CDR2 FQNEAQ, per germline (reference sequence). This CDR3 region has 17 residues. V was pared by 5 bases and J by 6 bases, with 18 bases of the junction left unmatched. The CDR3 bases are TGTGCCAGCAGCCCAGCACTGGCAGGGGGCAGCCTGGGCGAGCAGTACTTC. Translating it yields CASSPALAGGSLGEQYF.

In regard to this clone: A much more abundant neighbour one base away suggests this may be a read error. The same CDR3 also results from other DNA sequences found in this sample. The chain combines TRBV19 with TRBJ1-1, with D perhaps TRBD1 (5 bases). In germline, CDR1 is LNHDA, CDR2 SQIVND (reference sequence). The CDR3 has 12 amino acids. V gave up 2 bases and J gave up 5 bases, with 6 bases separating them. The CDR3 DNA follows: TGTGCCAGTAGTATACGGGGGACTGAAGCTTTCTTT. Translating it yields CASSIRGTEAFF. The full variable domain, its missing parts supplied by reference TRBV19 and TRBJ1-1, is DGGITQSPKYLFRKEGQNVTLSCEQNLNHDAMYWYRQDPGQGLRLIYYSQIVNDFQKGDIAEGYSVSREKKESFPLTVTSAQKNPTAFYLCASSIRGTEAFFGQGTRLTVV.

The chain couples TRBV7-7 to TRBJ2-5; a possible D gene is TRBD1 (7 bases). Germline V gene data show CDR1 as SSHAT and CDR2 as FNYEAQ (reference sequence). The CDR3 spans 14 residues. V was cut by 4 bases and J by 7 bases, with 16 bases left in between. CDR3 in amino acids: CASSSGGGIGTQYF. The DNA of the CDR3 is TGTGCCAGCAGCTCAGGGGGAGGAATAGGGACCCAGTACTTC.

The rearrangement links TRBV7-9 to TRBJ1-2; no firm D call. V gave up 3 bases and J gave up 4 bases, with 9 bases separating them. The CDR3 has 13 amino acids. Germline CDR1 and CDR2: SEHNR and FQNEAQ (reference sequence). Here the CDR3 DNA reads TGTGCCAGCAGCTTTGGTTTGCCCTATGGCTACACCTTC. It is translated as CASSFGLPYGYTF.

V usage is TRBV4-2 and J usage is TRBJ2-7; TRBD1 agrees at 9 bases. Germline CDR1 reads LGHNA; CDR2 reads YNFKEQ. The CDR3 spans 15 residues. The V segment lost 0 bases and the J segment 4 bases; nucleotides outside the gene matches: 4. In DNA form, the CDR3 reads TGTGCCAGCAGCCAAGATAGGACAGGGGCTTACGAGCAGTACTTC. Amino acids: CASSQDRTGAYEQYF.

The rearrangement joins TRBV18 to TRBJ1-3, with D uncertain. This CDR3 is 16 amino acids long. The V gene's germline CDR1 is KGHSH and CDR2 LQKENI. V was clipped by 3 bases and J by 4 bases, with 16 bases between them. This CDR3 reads CASSPPEYLSGNTIYF. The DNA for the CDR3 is TGTGCCAGCTCACCCCCCGAGTATTTATCGGGAAACACCATATATTTT.

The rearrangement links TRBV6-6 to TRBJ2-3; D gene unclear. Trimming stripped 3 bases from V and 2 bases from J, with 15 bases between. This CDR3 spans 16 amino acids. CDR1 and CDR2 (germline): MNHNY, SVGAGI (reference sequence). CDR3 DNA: TGTGCCAGCAGTTATTTGGGCCAGCACCTCACAGATACGCAGTATTTT. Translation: CASSYLGQHLTDTQYF.

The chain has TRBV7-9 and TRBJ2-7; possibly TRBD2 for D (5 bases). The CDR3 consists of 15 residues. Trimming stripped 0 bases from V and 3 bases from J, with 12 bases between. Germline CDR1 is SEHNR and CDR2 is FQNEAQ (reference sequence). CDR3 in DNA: TGTGCCAGCAGCTTAGCAGAGGGTACCCTCTACGAGCAGTACTTC. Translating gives CASSLAEGTLYEQYF.

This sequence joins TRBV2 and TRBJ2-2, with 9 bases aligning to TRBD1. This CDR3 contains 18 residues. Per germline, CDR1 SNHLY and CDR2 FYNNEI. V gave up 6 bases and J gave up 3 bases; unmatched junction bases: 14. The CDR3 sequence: CASSGLWTGVADTGELFF. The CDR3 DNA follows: TGTGCCAGCAGCGGATTATGGACAGGGGTGGCGGACACCGGGGAGCTGTTTTTT.

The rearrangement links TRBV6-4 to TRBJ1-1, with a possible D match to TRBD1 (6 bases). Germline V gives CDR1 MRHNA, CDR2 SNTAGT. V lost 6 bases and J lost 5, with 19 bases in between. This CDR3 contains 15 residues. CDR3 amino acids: CASRYLAGEGTEAFF. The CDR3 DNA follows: TGTGCCAGCAGATACCTGGCAGGGGAGGGGACTGAAGCTTTCTTT.

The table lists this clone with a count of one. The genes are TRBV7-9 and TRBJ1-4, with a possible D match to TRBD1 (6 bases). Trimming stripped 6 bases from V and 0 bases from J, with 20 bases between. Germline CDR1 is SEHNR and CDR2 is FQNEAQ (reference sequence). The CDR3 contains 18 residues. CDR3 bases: TGTGCCAGCAGAGCGTGGTTGGGGGGCGATTCAACTAATGAAAAACTGTTTTTT. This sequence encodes CASRAWLGGDSTNEKLFF. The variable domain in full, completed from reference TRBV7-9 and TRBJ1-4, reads DTGVSQNPRHKITKRGQNVTFRCDPISEHNRLYWYRQTLGQGPEFLTYFQNEAQLEKSRLLSDRFSAERPKGSFSTLEIQRTEQGDSAMYLCASRAWLGGDSTNEKLFFGSGTQLSVL.

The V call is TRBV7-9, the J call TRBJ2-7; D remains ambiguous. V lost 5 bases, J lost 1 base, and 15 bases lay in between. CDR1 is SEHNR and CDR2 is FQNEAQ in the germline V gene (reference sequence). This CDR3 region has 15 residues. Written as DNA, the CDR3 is TGTGCCAGCAGCCACCCAGGCATCACATCCTACGAGCAGTACTTC. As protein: CASSHPGITSYEQYF.